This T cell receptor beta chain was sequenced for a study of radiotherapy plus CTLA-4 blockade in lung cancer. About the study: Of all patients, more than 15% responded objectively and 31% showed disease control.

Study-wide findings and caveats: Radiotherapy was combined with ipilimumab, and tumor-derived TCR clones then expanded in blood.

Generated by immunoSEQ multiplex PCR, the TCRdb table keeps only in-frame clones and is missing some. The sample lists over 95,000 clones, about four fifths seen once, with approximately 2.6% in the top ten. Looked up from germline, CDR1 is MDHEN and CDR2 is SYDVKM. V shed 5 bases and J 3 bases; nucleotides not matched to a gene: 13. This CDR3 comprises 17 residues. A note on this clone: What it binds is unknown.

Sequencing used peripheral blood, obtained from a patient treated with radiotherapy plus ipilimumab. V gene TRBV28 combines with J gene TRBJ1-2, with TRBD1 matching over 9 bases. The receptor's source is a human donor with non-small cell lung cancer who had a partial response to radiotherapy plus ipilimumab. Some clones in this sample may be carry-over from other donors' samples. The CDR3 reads CASSATLGTGKDYGYTF. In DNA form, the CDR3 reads TGTGCCAGCAGTGCGACTCTCGGGACAGGGAAAGACTATGGCTACACCTTC.